The present TCR beta chain was sequenced within a study of blood T cell repertoires in COVID-19. Study as a whole: Samples taken during acute and convalescent COVID-19 were collected in the United States, Italy and Spain. From T cells, B-cell-depleted T cells, or PBMCs came the material, which was cDNA or gDNA.

The CDR3 has 14 amino acids. Per germline, CDR1 SNHLY and CDR2 FYNNEI. The trim removed 10 bases at V and 3 bases at J, leaving 12 bases unmatched. Patients of the Seattle cohort, enrolled during active infection, were followed longitudinally. Only in-frame clones appear in the TCRdb table, and some are missing; sequencing was by immunoSEQ multiplex PCR. The sample holds 500,000 to 600,000 clones; 85% to 90% are singletons and the top ten take 7.8%. The chain has TRBV2 and TRBJ2-7, with TRBD1 matching 7 bases. The clonotype was recovered from a woman in her fifties or sixties with COVID-19, enrolled during active disease. Input material: peripheral blood. The CDR3 DNA sequence: TGTGCCACCAACGAACCGGGACAGAGCTACGAGCAGTACTTC. Its translation: CATNEPGQSYEQYF.